Below are 30 T cell receptor beta chains sequenced from a single sample in a study of T cells in Graves' hyperthyroidism and ophthalmopathy. RNA transcripts yielded amplified TCR beta CDR3 regions. A set of HTBI primers served as the primers for a first-round RT-PCR of the TCR CDR3. One entry per CDR3 protein results from TCRdb running MiXCR on the multiplex PCR reads. The sample has 300,000 to 450,000 distinct CDR3 sequences; approximately 15% are singletons. Specimen: blood. The receptors stem from a woman aged 55-69 years with Graves' hyperthyroidism.

There are many counts of this clonotype. The rearrangement joins TRBV12-3 or TRBV12-4 to TRBJ2-5; tentatively, D is TRBD1 or TRBD2 (5 bases each). This CDR3 comprises 13 residues. V lost 1 base and J lost 8, with 11 bases in between. The CDR3 sequence is CASSLGGRGTQYF. CDR3 DNA sequence: TGTGCCAGCAGTTTAGGGGGGAGAGGTACCCAGTACTTC.

This clonotype was found a few times. The gene calls are TRBV7-9 and TRBJ2-1; 14 bases align to TRBD2. This CDR3 is 20 amino acids long. In germline, CDR1 is SEHNR, CDR2 FQNEAQ (reference sequence). Trimming took 5 bases from V and 1 from J; bases not matched to a gene: 13. The CDR3 region is CASSGTSGRLVLWSYNEQFF. Here the CDR3 DNA reads TGTGCCAGCAGCGGGACTAGCGGGAGATTGGTGTTATGGTCCTACAATGAGCAGTTCTTC.

This clonotype was counted ten times or more. The chain uses TRBV12-3 or TRBV12-4 and TRBJ1-2; 8 positions agree with TRBD1. This CDR3 is built from 15 residues. The J segment lost 5 bases and the V segment lost 5 bases, leaving 10 bases of the junction unmatched. This chain's CDR3 is CASSANQGAGYGYTF. The DNA for the CDR3 is TGTGCCAGCAGTGCAAACCAGGGGGCTGGGTATGGCTACACCTTC.

The table lists this clonotype with a few counts. V and J are TRBV20-1 and TRBJ1-2, with 10 positions matching TRBD1. The germline gives CDR1 DFQATT, CDR2 SNEGSKA (reference sequence). The junction had 7 bases not matched to a gene; V was cut back by 0 bases and J by 6 bases. The CDR3 has 15 amino acids. CDR3: CSARDRGGTGDGYTF. The CDR3 nucleotides read TGCAGTGCTAGAGATCGAGGGGGGACAGGGGATGGCTACACCTTC.

The chain carries TRBV11-2 and TRBJ2-2; 10 bases match TRBD1. From germline, CDR1 is SGHAT and CDR2 FQNNGV. Trimming removed 4 bases from V and 6 bases from J; junction bases left unmatched: 8. This CDR3 comprises 16 residues. CDR3 sequence: CASSSRQGAHAGELFF. In nucleotides, the CDR3 is TGTGCCAGCAGCTCCAGACAGGGGGCGCACGCCGGGGAGCTGTTTTTT.

This clonotype was seen ten or more times. The chain carries TRBV11-3 and TRBJ2-1; D might be TRBD1 or TRBD2, each matching 5 bases. The V end was cut by 4 bases, the J end by 9 bases, with 16 bases between. The germline V gene encodes CDR1 SGHNT and CDR2 YENEEA. The CDR3 is made up of 14 amino acids. The CDR3 protein is CASSSGPPSGEQFF. As DNA, the CDR3 is TGTGCCAGCAGCTCGGGACCTCCCTCGGGTGAGCAGTTCTTC.

This clonotype occurred many times. This chain joins TRBV7-2 and TRBJ2-7, with TRBD2 as a possible D gene (6 bases). The germline V gene has CDR1 SGHTA and CDR2 FQGNSA. Trimming removed 5 bases at V and 5 bases at J, with 16 bases between. The CDR3 is 14 amino acids. The CDR3 nucleotides are TGTGCCAGCAGCCTCGACAGCGGGTACAACGAGCAGTACTTC. Translating gives CASSLDSGYNEQYF.

The sample holds many counts of this clonotype. This rearrangement joins TRBV5-1 to TRBJ2-1, with D perhaps TRBD2 (6 bases). CDR1 is SGHRS, CDR2 YFSETQ, per germline. Trimming shortened V by 5 bases and J by 2 bases, and 17 bases separated the two germline ends. The CDR3 spans 16 residues. The CDR3, as DNA: TGCGCCAGCAGGGGAGGTGGGAGTGGGCCCTACAATGAGCAGTTCTTC. Translation gives CASRGGGSGPYNEQFF.

This clonotype was picked up many times. The chain uses TRBV11-2 and TRBJ2-4, with D tentatively TRBD1 (5 bases). This CDR3 contains 16 residues. V lost 1 base and J lost 6, with 16 bases in between. Per germline, CDR1 SGHAT and CDR2 FQNNGV. CDR3 bases: TGTGCCAGCAGCTTAGTAGGGGTGACACGGCGAAACATTCAGTACTTC. Its protein is CASSLVGVTRRNIQYF.

This clonotype was seen repeatedly, ten times or more. The rearrangement joins TRBV3-1 to TRBJ1-5, with D hard to call. Germline lookup yields CDR1 LGHDT and CDR2 YNNKEL (reference sequence). Trimming took 3 bases from V and 2 from J, leaving 11 bases between them. This CDR3 region has 15 residues. In DNA, the CDR3 is TGTGCCAGCAGCCACAGTACCAATGGCAATCAGCCCCAGCATTTT. Translation: CASSHSTNGNQPQHF.

Comment on this clonotype: At one boundary the junction diverges from the germline segment, which might be a read error. V is TRBV19 and J is TRBJ2-1; 8 positions match TRBD2. The CDR3 spans 15 residues. From germline, CDR1 is LNHDA and CDR2 SQIVND (reference sequence). The CDR3 reads CASSTASGPYNEQLF. The DNA for the CDR3 is TGTGCCAGTAGTACCGCTAGCGGGCCGTACAATGAGCAGCTCTTC.

The J gene is TRBJ2-3, the V gene TRBV19, with 8 bases matching TRBD1. Germline V gene data show CDR1 as LNHDA and CDR2 as SQIVND (reference sequence). This CDR3 contains 17 residues. The J segment lost 3 bases and the V segment lost 6 bases, leaving 14 bases of the junction unmatched. In nucleotides, the CDR3 is TGTGCCAGTAGAGACCCAGGGGGCCCAGGGGGGACAGATACGCAGTATTTT. Protein sequence: CASRDPGGPGGTDTQYF.

This clonotype was counted a few times. The rearrangement joins TRBV2 to TRBJ2-7; perhaps TRBD2 as D (5 bases). Trimming shortened V by 4 bases and J by 3 bases, and 13 bases separated the two germline ends. The CDR3 has 14 residues. Germline CDR1 SNHLY, CDR2 FYNNEI. This chain's CDR3 is CASSVVRGVYEQYF. The DNA for the CDR3 is TGTGCCAGCAGTGTCGTCCGGGGAGTCTACGAGCAGTACTTC.

The chain carries TRBV6-1 and TRBJ2-5; 7 bases are shared with TRBD2. The CDR3 has 15 residues. Germline V gene data show CDR1 as MNHNS and CDR2 as SASEGT. After removal of 7 bases from V and 1 base from J, the junction contained 9 bases not matched to a gene. CDR3 bases: TGTGCCAGCACCCCGGGGAGGGGAGCCCAAGAGACCCAGTACTTC. Protein product: CASTPGRGAQETQYF.

This clonotype was seen at least ten times. The rearrangement links TRBV27 to TRBJ2-3; TRBD2 aligns across 9 bases. Trimming cost V 5 bases and J 5 bases; bases outside gene matches: 5. The CDR3 is made up of 14 amino acids. Germline V CDR1 and CDR2: MNHEY, SMNVEV (reference sequence). The CDR3 spells CASSHPTSGDTQYF. CDR3 in DNA: TGTGCCAGCAGTCATCCGACTAGCGGAGATACGCAGTATTTT.

This clonotype was counted at least ten times. The rearrangement uses TRBV20-1 and TRBJ2-7; 12 nucleotides line up with TRBD2. CDR3 length equals 14 residues. The junction had 6 bases not matched to a gene; V was cut back by 4 bases and J by 5 bases. Germline values: CDR1 DFQATT, CDR2 SNEGSKA (reference sequence). As DNA, the CDR3 is TGCAGTGCTACCACGACTAGCGGGAGCCACGAGCAGTACTTC. This translates into CSATTTSGSHEQYF.

By share, this clonotype ranks as medium-sized (0.01 to 0.1%). The chain employs TRBV11-3 and TRBJ2-5; tentative D call: TRBD2 (6 bases). This CDR3 has 16 amino acids. Germline assignment: CDR1 SGHNT and CDR2 YENEEA. Trimming took 4 bases from V and 1 from J, leaving 16 bases between them. The CDR3 loop reads CASSSRGRRGQETQYF. As DNA, the CDR3 is TGTGCCAGCAGCTCTCGGGGTCGGCGGGGCCAAGAGACCCAGTACTTC.

This clonotype showed up many times. J is TRBJ2-7 and V is TRBV20-1, with D hard to call. The germline V gene encodes CDR1 DFQATT and CDR2 SNEGSKA (reference sequence). The V end was cut by 0 bases, the J end by 4 bases, with 16 bases between. There are 15 residues in the CDR3. Here the CDR3 DNA reads TGCAGTGCTAGAGATCTGGAAGGGCAGTTATACGAGCAGTACTTC. Translation gives CSARDLEGQLYEQYF.

This clonotype was seen ten or more times. The J gene is TRBJ1-5, the V gene TRBV12-3 or TRBV12-4; D is perhaps TRBD1 (5 bases). The CDR3 contains 14 residues. The V end was cut by 5 bases, the J end by 2 bases, with 10 bases between. DNA of the CDR3: TGTGCCAGCAGTCCGGGACCCCGCAATCAGCCCCAGCATTTT. Its protein product is CASSPGPRNQPQHF.

The sample holds many counts of this clonotype. The rearrangement uses TRBV20-1 and TRBJ2-7; a possible D gene is TRBD2 (6 bases). V lost 3 bases and J 0 bases, leaving 12 bases between the germline ends. CDR1 DFQATT and CDR2 SNEGSKA come from the germline V gene (reference sequence). This CDR3 has 14 amino acids. CDR3 residues: CSARAGPLSYEQYF. CDR3 nucleotides: TGCAGTGCTAGGGCGGGACCCCTCTCCTACGAGCAGTACTTC.

The CDR3 DNA is TGTGCCAGCAGCTCCGGGGACCTATCCACAGATACGCAGTATTTT. As protein: CASSSGDLSTDTQYF. J is TRBJ2-3 and V is TRBV28, with D perhaps TRBD1 or TRBD2 (5 bases each). The germline gives CDR1 MDHEN, CDR2 SYDVKM. Trimming took off 6 bases at V and 2 bases at J, with 15 bases between the two ends. This CDR3 is built from 15 residues.

Ten or more counts support this clonotype. The CDR3 loop is CASSTRLPEEQYF. DNA for the CDR3: TGTGCCAGCAGTACCCGACTACCGGAGGAGCAGTACTTC. The chain recombines TRBV12-3 or TRBV12-4 with TRBJ2-7; a weak D match, TRBD2 (5 bases). The CDR3 covers 13 residues. Trimming shortened V by 5 bases and J by 7 bases, and 15 bases separated the two germline ends.

In its sample, this clonotype was seen many times. V usage is TRBV30 and J usage is TRBJ2-3; 9 bases are a match to TRBD2. V lost 0 bases to trimming and J lost 0 bases; unmatched junction nucleotides: 13. From germline, CDR1 is GTSNPN and CDR2 SVGIG (reference sequence). This CDR3 contains 19 residues. CDR3 sequence reads: CAWSVRGRAPVRSTDTQYF. In DNA form, the CDR3 reads TGTGCCTGGAGTGTACGCGGGAGGGCCCCCGTTCGTAGCACAGATACGCAGTATTTT.

This clonotype has only a few counts. V gene TRBV4-1 combines with J gene TRBJ2-5, with 7 positions matching TRBD2. Germline loops: CDR1 MGHRA, CDR2 YSYEKL. The CDR3 is 15 residues long. V was clipped by 4 bases and J by 5 bases; unmatched bases: 10. The CDR3 DNA is TGCGCCAGCAGCCGCCTCGGGTTGCGGGGGGAGACCCAGTACTTC. Translation gives CASSRLGLRGETQYF.

This clonotype was counted between two and nine times. The rearrangement links TRBV29-1 to TRBJ2-2; TRBD2 is a possible D gene (6 bases). The V gene's germline CDR1 is SQVTM and CDR2 ANQGSEA. Trimming left V 5 bases short and J 8 bases short, with 12 bases between. This CDR3 is 12 amino acids long. The CDR3 DNA sequence: TGCAGCGTTAGGCGGGGATCTGGGGAGCTGTTTTTT. Encoded protein: CSVRRGSGELFF.

This clonotype was observed at least ten times. V is TRBV11-2 and J is TRBJ2-1, with 13 bases that match TRBD2. Germline CDR1 is SGHAT and CDR2 is FQNNGV. J was trimmed by 6 bases and V by 8 bases; bases with no gene match: 4. The CDR3 runs to 14 residues. CDR3 sequence: CASGLAGEGNEQFF. The CDR3 DNA follows: TGTGCCAGCGGACTAGCGGGAGAAGGCAATGAGCAGTTCTTC.

As regards this clonotype: A read error may produce the germline difference seen at one junction end. The chain is built from TRBV7-9 and TRBJ2-3, with 10 bases that match TRBD2. Germline-derived CDR1 and CDR2 are SEHNR and FQNEAQ (reference sequence). The CDR3 has 18 residues. The CDR3, as DNA: TGTGCCAGCAGGCCCCTTAGCGGGAGGAAGTCTAGCAAAGATACGCAGTATTTT. Its protein product is CASRPLSGRKSSKDTQYF.

This chain connects TRBV2 to TRBJ2-2; no definite D call. Germline CDR1 is SNHLY and CDR2 is FYNNEI. The CDR3 length is 13 residues. The germline V and J ends were trimmed by 0 bases and 7 bases, with 6 bases remaining between them. In DNA, the CDR3 is TGTGCCAGCAGTGAAGCGCACAGCGGGGAGCTGTTTTTT. Residues: CASSEAHSGELFF.

In this sample, this clonotype turned up a few times. This chain links TRBV15 with TRBJ1-2; D is uncertain. Germline values: CDR1 LNHNV, CDR2 YYDKDF (reference sequence). This CDR3 is built from 15 residues. V was cut by 6 bases and J by 4 bases, with 18 bases left in between. For the CDR3, the DNA is TGTGCCACCAGTCACCTGGTCCAAGAGCCCTATGGCTACACCTTC. Translation: CATSHLVQEPYGYTF.

This clonotype was recorded many times. The chain carries TRBV3-1 and TRBJ2-2, with TRBD2 matching over 8 bases. Germline V gives CDR1 LGHDT, CDR2 YNNKEL (reference sequence). V was clipped by 4 bases and J by 5 bases; unmatched bases: 6. CDR3 length: 15 amino acids. CDR3 DNA: TGTGCCAGCAGCCCCTTTGCGGGAGGAACCGGGGAGCTGTTTTTT. Amino acid sequence: CASSPFAGGTGELFF. The whole variable domain, remainder taken from reference TRBV3-1 and TRBJ2-2, is DTAVSQTPKYLVTQMGNDKSIKCEQNLGHDTMYWYKQDSKKFLKIMFSYNNKELIINETVPNRFSPKSPDKAHLNLHINSLELGDSAVYFCASSPFAGGTGELFFGEGSRLTVL.